This paragraph covers one T cell receptor (beta chain) sequence. Its antigen is unknown. The record originates from a study of cytomegalovirus exposure and HLA in healthy donors. Broader study findings: Roughly even sequencing depth across donors was the assumption behind the presence/absence analyses. V- and J-gene trimming of TCR beta was linked (in a later analysis) to a missense DCLRE1C variant. In a later analysis, donors in an Asian-associated ancestry cluster reportedly had fewer N-insertions in productive TCRs than the cohort mean.

Looked up from germline, CDR1 is SGHRS and CDR2 is YFSETQ. V lost 3 bases to trimming and J lost 3 bases; unmatched junction nucleotides: 5. The CDR3 contains 16 residues. Researchers ran the PCR with 60 Vbeta and 13 Jbeta primers. Here immunoSEQ multiplex PCR was the method, and the copy in TCRdb shows in-frame clones only, minus some. The table records under 150,000 clones, around 82% of them present only once. At the time of sampling, donors were nominally healthy, though unrecorded immune exposures were likely. The sequenced sample consisted of PBMCs. This TCR was recovered from a boy younger than 18 in good health and CMV-seronegative. The chain has TRBV5-1 and TRBJ2-1; 11 bases map to TRBD2. CDR3 in amino acids: CASSSLAGENYNEQFF. CDR3 nucleotide sequence: TGCGCCAGCAGCTCACTAGCGGGAGAAAACTACAATGAGCAGTTCTTC.